The sequence of this T cell receptor beta chain was determined in a study of T-cell reconstitution after alpha-beta-depleted transplantation in children. The J segment lost 7 bases and the V segment lost 2 bases, leaving 11 bases of the junction unmatched. The V gene's germline CDR1 is LGHNA and CDR2 YSLEER. The CDR3 has 16 amino acids. For TCRbeta, the library was prepared with unique molecular identifiers. TCRdb independently ran MiXCR on the PCR reads; one entry per CDR3 protein. The top ten clones hold under 30% of a sample with a few hundred thousand distinct CDR3 sequences, 16% of them seen once. General study points: Most T-cell counts and diversity one year after the transplant came from T cells that were newly produced. Recipient T cells and thymic progenitors that survived gave rise to the high TCRbeta diversity observed at day 60 in some patients. As was reported, about two months after transplant, alpha-beta T cells came from several hundred expanded graft clones.

Remarks on this clonotype: Its specificity is unknown.

The J gene is TRBJ2-1, the V gene TRBV4-3; 7 bases are shared with TRBD2. The sequence was obtained from a boy under two years old who had a stem cell transplant for Wiskott-Aldrich syndrome, so the T cells may come from the graft donor. This sample comprised PBMCs, mostly from graft donor cells, obtained 360 days after TCRalphabeta/CD19-depleted stem cell transplant. The CDR3 region is CASSQSGLEGYNEQFF. For the CDR3, the DNA is TGCGCCAGCAGCCAATCCGGACTAGAGGGGTATAATGAGCAGTTCTTC.